These 9 T cell receptor beta chains were sequenced from one sample in a study of blood T cell repertoires in COVID-19. Profiled with immunoSEQ multiplex PCR; TCRdb holds only in-frame clones, not every one. The table lists under 250,000 clones, 80% to 85% of them singletons. Sequenced: peripheral blood. All receptors come from a woman aged 55-69 years who had recovered from COVID-19.

The genes are TRBV5-1 and TRBJ2-5; the match to TRBD1 covers 7 bases. The length of the CDR3 is 14 residues. Germline V gives CDR1 SGHRS, CDR2 YFSETQ. The V and J ends lost 0 bases and 2 bases, in that order; junction bases with no gene match: 1. CDR3 DNA sequence: TGCGCCAGCAGCTTGGCGGGACAGCAAGAGACCCAGTACTTC. It encodes CASSLAGQQETQYF. The whole variable domain, filled in from reference TRBV5-1 and TRBJ2-5, reads KAGVTQTPRYLIKTRGQQVTLSCSPISGHRSVSWYQQTPGQGLQFLFEYFSETQRNKGNFPGRFSGRQFSNSRSEMNVSTLELGDSALYLCASSLAGQQETQYFGPGTRLLVL.

This clone was counted a single time. V usage is TRBV30 and J usage is TRBJ2-1, with 11 positions matching TRBD2. Germline values: CDR1 GTSNPN, CDR2 SVGIG (reference sequence). V gave up 1 base and J gave up 4 bases; unmatched junction bases: 3. The CDR3 loop spans 15 amino acids. The CDR3 DNA reads as TGTGCCTGGAGTGAAGGGACTAGCGGATACAATGAGCAGTTCTTC. Translating gives CAWSEGTSGYNEQFF.

V usage is TRBV7-9 and J usage is TRBJ2-4, with D possibly matching TRBD2 (5 bases). This CDR3 has 13 residues. Trimming cost V 1 base and J 8 bases, with 9 bases left between them. Germline V gene sequence: CDR1 SEHNR, CDR2 FQNEAQ (reference sequence). The CDR3 region has the DNA TGTGCCAGCAGCTTAGTCGGGGTACACATTCAGTACTTC. Protein: CASSLVGVHIQYF.

The chain is built from TRBV4-1 and TRBJ2-3; 9 nucleotides align to TRBD1. The germline CDR1 and CDR2 sequences are MGHRA and YSYEKL. J gave up 1 base and V 1 base, and 12 bases lay outside the gene matches. The CDR3 spans 19 residues. The CDR3 DNA follows: TGCGCCAGCAGCCAAGTTGGGACAGGGTTTGTTTTTGGCACAGATACGCAGTATTTT. Its protein is CASSQVGTGFVFGTDTQYF.

This clone was picked up one time. This rearrangement joins TRBV9 to TRBJ1-5, with 8 bases identical to TRBD1. J gave up 7 bases and V 0 bases, and 6 bases lay outside the gene matches. In germline, CDR1 is SGDLS, CDR2 YYNGEE. CDR3 length: 15 amino acids. The CDR3 region has the DNA TGTGCCAGCAGCGTAGGGGCAGGGGGCGGGCAGCCCCAGCATTTT. It specifies CASSVGAGGGQPQHF.

V gene TRBV18 combines with J gene TRBJ2-1; TRBD2 agrees at 10 bases. The CDR3 is 15 residues long. Looked up from germline, CDR1 is KGHSH and CDR2 is LQKENI. The ends lost 3 bases at V and 6 bases at J; junction bases unmatched: 5. In DNA form, the CDR3 reads TGTGCCAGCTCACCGGGACTAGCGCACGGCAATGAGCAGTTCTTC. Encoded protein: CASSPGLAHGNEQFF. The full variable domain, with the rest looked up from reference TRBV18 and TRBJ2-1, is NAGVMQNPRHLVRRRGQEARLRCSPMKGHSHVYWYRQLPEEGLKFMVYLQKENIIDESGMPKERFSAEFPKEGPSILRIQQVVRGDSAAYFCASSPGLAHGNEQFFGPGTRLTVL.

In its sample, this clone was seen a few times. The V gene is TRBV15, the J gene TRBJ1-3; D ambiguous. The CDR3 totals 16 residues. Germline values: CDR1 LNHNV, CDR2 YYDKDF (reference sequence). The V end was cut by 5 bases, the J end by 3 bases, with 17 bases between. In DNA form, the CDR3 reads TGTGCCACCAGCCGCGAGAGGAAGACCAGTGGAAACACCATATATTTT. This gives the protein CATSRERKTSGNTIYF.

V gene TRBV4-2 combines with J gene TRBJ1-4; the D is unclear. With 3 bases removed from V and 8 bases from J, the gap between germline ends came to 22 bases. CDR3 size: 17 residues. Germline CDR1 is LGHNA and CDR2 is YNFKEQ. For the CDR3, the DNA is TGTGCCAGCAGCCACCACCAACCGGGAAGGGTAGGGGAAAAACTGTTTTTT. Translation gives CASSHHQPGRVGEKLFF.

Comments on this clone: The sample carries other DNA sequences with the same CDR3. This chain uses TRBV5-5 with TRBJ1-2; 11 positions agree with TRBD1. This CDR3 comprises 15 residues. V was pared by 4 bases and J by 5 bases, with 7 bases of the junction left unmatched. Germline CDR1 SGHKS, CDR2 YYEKEE (reference sequence). CDR3 loop: CASSTRTGGEYGYTF. The DNA of the CDR3 is TGTGCCAGCAGCACGCGGACAGGGGGCGAATATGGCTACACCTTC. The full variable domain, rest sourced from reference TRBV5-5 and TRBJ1-2, is DAGVTQSPTHLIKTRGQQVTLRCSPISGHKSVSWYQQVLGQGPQFIFQYYEKEERGRGNFPDRFSARQFPNYSSELNVNALLLGDSALYLCASSTRTGGEYGYTFGSGTRLTVV.